A selection of T cell receptor beta chains follows, all from one sample in a study of blood T cell repertoires in COVID-19. The table came from immunoSEQ multiplex PCR; TCRdb's copy has only in-frame clones and leaves some out. This sample has more than 200,000 clones, with roughly 90% found just once. The sample consisted of peripheral blood. These receptors were obtained from a woman aged 55-69 years with acute or convalescent COVID-19. Both conserved end residues are part of each CDR3. A D gene is named only where the DNA matches it firmly. Clone sizes are given selectively: once, few, many, or a class where the clone is expanded.

clone size | J gene | D gene | V gene | CDR3 protein | CDR3 DNA
NA | TRBJ1-1 | NA | TRBV6-5 | CASSYPTSTEAFF | TGTGCCAGCAGTTACCCCACGAGCACTGAAGCTTTCTTT
NA | TRBJ2-3 | TRBD1 | TRBV5-4 | CASSLSGTGGGRTDTQYF | TGTGCCAGCAGCTTGTCCGGGACAGGGGGGGGAAGGACAGATACGCAGTATTTT
NA | TRBJ2-7 | TRBD2 | TRBV18 | CASSPSTGLAGRMKPYEQYF | TGTGCCAGCTCACCGTCTACCGGACTAGCGGGGAGGATGAAACCCTACGAGCAGTACTTC
NA | TRBJ1-3 | TRBD1 | TRBV6-5 | CASRNRGGSGNTIYF | TGTGCCAGCAGAAACAGGGGCGGCTCTGGAAACACCATATATTTT
NA | TRBJ2-7 | TRBD2 | TRBV2 | CASSDRLAEYEQYF | TGTGCCAGCAGTGACCGTCTAGCGGAGTACGAGCAGTACTTC
NA | TRBJ2-7 | TRBD2 | TRBV6-2/TRBV6-3 | CASSWAGASSYEQYF | TGTGCCAGCAGTTGGGCGGGAGCCAGCTCCTACGAGCAGTACTTC
NA | TRBJ2-7 | TRBD1 | TRBV5-1 | CASSLEGAPYEQYF | TGCGCCAGCAGCTTGGAGGGGGCCCCCTACGAGCAGTACTTC
once | TRBJ1-2 | NA | TRBV5-1 | CASSLESGANYGYTF | TGCGCCAGCAGCTTGGAATCAGGGGCCAACTATGGCTACACCTTC
NA | TRBJ1-6 | TRBD1 | TRBV7-9 | CASSIPGQVFNSPLHF | TGTGCCAGCAGCATACCGGGACAGGTTTTTAATTCACCCCTCCACTTT
NA | TRBJ2-1 | TRBD2 | TRBV19 | CASSMSSGSLYEQFF | TGTGCCAGTAGTATGTCTAGCGGGAGTCTGTATGAGCAGTTCTTC
NA | TRBJ1-5 | NA | TRBV19 | CASSSYRVSNQPQHF | TGTGCCAGTAGTAGCTACAGGGTGAGCAATCAGCCCCAGCATTTT
once | TRBJ2-1 | TRBD2 | TRBV6-5 | CASSRIGGRYNEQFF | TGTGCCAGCAGTAGAATCGGGGGGAGATACAATGAGCAGTTCTTC
few | TRBJ1-5 | NA | TRBV5-6 | CASSFMRGNQPQHF | TGTGCCAGCAGCTTCATGAGGGGGAATCAGCCCCAGCATTTT
NA | TRBJ2-5 | TRBD1 | TRBV28 | CASSSDRVVETQYF | TGTGCCAGCAGTTCCGACAGGGTGGTGGAGACCCAGTACTTC
once | TRBJ1-3 | NA | TRBV11-2 | CASSSDRWSGNTIYF | TGTGCCAGCAGTTCCGACAGATGGTCTGGAAACACCATATATTTT
many | TRBJ2-7 | NA | TRBV4-1 | CASSQVRGSYEQYF | TGCGCCAGCAGCCAGGTGAGAGGGTCCTACGAGCAGTACTTC
NA | TRBJ2-6 | TRBD1 | TRBV14 | CASSQALTGVAGANVLTF | TGTGCCAGCAGCCAAGCCCTTACAGGGGTAGCTGGGGCCAACGTCCTGACTTTC
NA | TRBJ2-5 | TRBD2 | TRBV5-4 | CASSTKVAGGLETQYF | TGTGCCAGCAGCACCAAGGTAGCGGGGGGTTTAGAGACCCAGTACTTC
NA | TRBJ2-5 | TRBD2 | TRBV6-2/TRBV6-3 | CASSPSGRQKTQYF | TGTGCCAGCAGCCCCAGCGGGAGACAAAAGACCCAGTACTTC
NA | TRBJ1-2 | NA | TRBV6-5 | CASSSGRYGYTF | TGTGCCAGCAGTTCAGGGCGCTATGGCTACACCTTC
NA | TRBJ2-3 | TRBD2 | TRBV5-1 | CASSSQRGGQDTQYF | TGCGCCAGCAGCTCTCAGCGGGGGGGCCAAGATACGCAGTATTTT
once | TRBJ1-4 | NA | TRBV5-1 | CASSLGGTNEKLFF | TGCGCCAGCAGCTTAGGGGGAACTAATGAAAAACTGTTTTTT
NA | TRBJ1-4 | NA | TRBV5-1 | CASSEDSTNEKLFF | TGCGCCAGCAGCGAAGACAGCACTAATGAAAAACTGTTTTTT
NA | TRBJ1-2 | NA | TRBV29-1 | CSAQDYGYTF | TGCAGCGCACAAGACTATGGCTACACCTTC
NA | TRBJ2-7 | TRBD1 | TRBV14 | CASSQGSRTGSYEQYF | TGTGCCAGCAGCCAAGGATCCCGGACAGGGTCCTACGAGCAGTACTTC
NA | TRBJ2-5 | TRBD2 | TRBV7-2 | CASTWGGPPETQYF | TGTGCCAGCACTTGGGGAGGGCCTCCAGAGACCCAGTACTTC
NA | TRBJ1-2 | NA | TRBV7-3 | CASSLTAGPEGYTF | TGTGCCAGCAGCTTAACTGCAGGTCCCGAGGGCTACACCTTC
NA | TRBJ1-3 | NA | TRBV18 | CASSPTDSGNTIYF | TGTGCCAGCTCACCGACTGACTCTGGAAACACCATATATTTT
NA | TRBJ2-5 | TRBD1 | TRBV10-1 | CASSEGTAQETQYF | TGCGCCAGCAGTGAGGGGACAGCCCAAGAGACCCAGTACTTC
NA | TRBJ2-7 | TRBD2 | TRBV4-1 | CASSQDLAGEQYF | TGCGCCAGCAGCCAAGATCTAGCGGGCGAGCAGTACTTC
NA | TRBJ1-1 | NA | TRBV6-2/TRBV6-3 | CASSYDGLSEAFF | TGTGCCAGCAGTTACGACGGACTGTCTGAAGCTTTCTTT
many | TRBJ2-1 | NA | TRBV12-5 | CASGLETTYNEQFF | TGTGCTAGTGGTTTGGAGACTACCTACAATGAGCAGTTCTTC
NA | TRBJ1-2 | NA | TRBV6-5 | CASSFSGTPGSGYTF | TGTGCCAGCAGTTTCTCCGGGACGCCCGGGAGTGGCTACACCTTC
NA | TRBJ1-1 | TRBD1 | TRBV10-1 | CASHRGGNTEAFF | TGCGCCTCCCACAGGGGGGGGAACACTGAAGCTTTCTTT
NA | TRBJ1-5 | TRBD1 | TRBV2 | CASSLNRDRGNQPQHF | TGTGCCAGCAGTCTAAACCGGGACAGGGGCAATCAGCCCCAGCATTTT
NA | TRBJ1-2 | NA | TRBV10-2 | CASSEEGRGRNYGYTF | TGCGCCAGCAGTGAAGAGGGCAGGGGCCGCAACTATGGCTACACCTTC
NA | TRBJ2-4 | TRBD1 | TRBV4-1 | CASSQDSRQGIIGNIQYF | TGCGCCAGCAGCCAAGATAGTAGACAGGGAATAATAGGGAACATTCAGTACTTC
NA | TRBJ1-1 | TRBD1 | TRBV11-2 | CASSYRGQLNTEAFF | TGTGCCAGCAGTTACAGGGGCCAGCTGAACACTGAAGCTTTCTTT
NA | TRBJ1-3 | TRBD1 | TRBV6-1 | CASSEHRGFGNTIYF | TGTGCCAGCAGTGAACACAGGGGCTTTGGAAACACCATATATTTT
few | TRBJ2-5 | TRBD1 | TRBV5-6 | CASKGQGAPGETQYF | TGTGCCAGCAAGGGACAGGGGGCGCCAGGAGAGACCCAGTACTTC
NA | TRBJ2-7 | TRBD1 | TRBV5-4 | CASLRGPAGEQYF | TGTGCCAGCCTCAGGGGGCCCGCCGGCGAGCAGTACTTC
NA | TRBJ1-2 | TRBD1 | TRBV29-1 | CSVERGLSNYGYTF | TGCAGCGTTGAGAGGGGGCTTTCTAACTATGGCTACACCTTC
once | TRBJ2-2 | TRBD1 | TRBV19 | CASSNRDRGAGELFF | TGTGCCAGTAGTAACCGGGACAGGGGGGCCGGGGAGCTGTTTTTT